This TCR beta chain stems from a study of cytomegalovirus exposure and HLA in healthy donors. Repertoires were generated with immunoSEQ multiplex PCR, while TCRdb's copy carries only in-frame clones and drops some. The repertoire includes about 160,000 clones, roughly 91% of them detected once, and around 3% sits in the top ten. About this clone itself: Its antigen remains unknown.

CDR3 length equals 14 residues. Looked up from germline, CDR1 is SGHRS and CDR2 is YFSETQ. The ends were cut back, 5 bases at V and 1 base at J, with 11 bases in the middle. Study-level findings and limits: The investigators catalogued 150 to 200 TCR beta chains as cytomegalovirus-associated.

The chain recombines TRBV5-1 with TRBJ2-3, with TRBD2 as a possible D gene (6 bases). Source material: PBMCs. This clonotype was sampled from a man aged 18-30 years in good health and CMV-seronegative. This CDR3 is CASRQPGGTDTQYF. The CDR3 coding sequence is TGCGCCAGCAGGCAACCGGGGGGCACAGATACGCAGTATTTT.